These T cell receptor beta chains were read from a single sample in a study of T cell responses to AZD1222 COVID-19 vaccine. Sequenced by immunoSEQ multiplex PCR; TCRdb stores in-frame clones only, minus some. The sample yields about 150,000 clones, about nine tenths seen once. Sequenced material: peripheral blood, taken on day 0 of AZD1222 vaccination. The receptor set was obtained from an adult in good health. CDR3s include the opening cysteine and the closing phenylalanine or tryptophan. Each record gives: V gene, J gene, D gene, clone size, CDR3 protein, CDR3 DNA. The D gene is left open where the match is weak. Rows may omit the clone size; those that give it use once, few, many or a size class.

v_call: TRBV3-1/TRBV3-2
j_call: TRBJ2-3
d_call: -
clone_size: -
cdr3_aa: CASSQARSTDTQYF
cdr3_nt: TGTGCCAGCAGCCAAGCCCGGAGCACAGATACGCAGTATTTT

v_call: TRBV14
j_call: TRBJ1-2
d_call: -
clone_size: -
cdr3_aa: CASTQGRGYGYTF
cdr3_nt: TGTGCCAGCACCCAGGGTCGTGGCTATGGCTACACCTTC

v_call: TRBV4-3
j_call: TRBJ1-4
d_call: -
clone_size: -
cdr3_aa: CASSQDPAGWYEKLFF
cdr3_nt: TGCGCCAGCAGCCAAGATCCGGCAGGGTGGTACGAAAAACTGTTTTTT

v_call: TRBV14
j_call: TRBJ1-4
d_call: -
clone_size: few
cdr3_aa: CASRSEGEKLFF
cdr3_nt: TGTGCCAGCAGATCCGAGGGGGAAAAACTGTTTTTT

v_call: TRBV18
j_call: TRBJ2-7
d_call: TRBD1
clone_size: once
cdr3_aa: CASSPQSGGNEQYF
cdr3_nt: TGTGCCAGCTCACCGCAGTCAGGGGGTAACGAGCAGTACTTC

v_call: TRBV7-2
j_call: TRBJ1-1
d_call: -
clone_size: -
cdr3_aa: CASSATTAQRNTEAFF
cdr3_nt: TGTGCCAGCAGCGCAACCACGGCCCAACGGAACACTGAAGCTTTCTTT

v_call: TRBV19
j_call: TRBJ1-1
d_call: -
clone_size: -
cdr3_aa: CASSIAGMNTEAFF
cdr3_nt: TGTGCCAGTAGTATAGCAGGGATGAACACTGAAGCTTTCTTT

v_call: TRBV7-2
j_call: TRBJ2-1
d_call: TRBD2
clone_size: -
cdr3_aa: CASSLFAGGYNEQFF
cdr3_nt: TGTGCCAGCAGCTTATTTGCGGGGGGGTACAATGAGCAGTTCTTC

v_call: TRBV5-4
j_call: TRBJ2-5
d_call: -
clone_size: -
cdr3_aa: CASSLAVTSEETQYF
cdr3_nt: TGTGCCAGCAGCTTGGCGGTCACCTCCGAGGAGACCCAGTACTTC

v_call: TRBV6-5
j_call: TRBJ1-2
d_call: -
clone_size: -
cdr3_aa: CASSYSRAMPYGYTF
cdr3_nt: TGTGCCAGCAGTTACTCGCGGGCTATGCCCTATGGCTACACCTTC

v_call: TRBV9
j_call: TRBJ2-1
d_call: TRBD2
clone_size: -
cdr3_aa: CASRSSGGPYNEQFF
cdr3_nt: TGTGCCAGCAGATCCAGCGGGGGCCCTTACAATGAGCAGTTCTTC

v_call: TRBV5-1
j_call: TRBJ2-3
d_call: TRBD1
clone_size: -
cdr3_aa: CASSLQGEWTDTQYF
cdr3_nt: TGCGCCAGCAGCTTGCAGGGGGAGTGGACAGATACGCAGTATTTT

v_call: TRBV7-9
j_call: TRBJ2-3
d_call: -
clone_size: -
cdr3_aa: CASSLAAASSTDTQYF
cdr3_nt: TGTGCCAGCAGCTTAGCGGCAGCCTCCAGCACAGATACGCAGTATTTT

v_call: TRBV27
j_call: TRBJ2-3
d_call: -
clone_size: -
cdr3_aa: CASSGGFRTDTQYF
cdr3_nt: TGTGCCAGCAGTGGGGGCTTTCGCACAGATACGCAGTATTTT

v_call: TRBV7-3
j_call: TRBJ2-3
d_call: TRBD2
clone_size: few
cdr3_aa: CASSLTSGARGGADTQYF
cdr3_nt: TGTGCCAGCAGCTTAACTAGCGGGGCCCGAGGAGGTGCAGATACGCAGTATTTT

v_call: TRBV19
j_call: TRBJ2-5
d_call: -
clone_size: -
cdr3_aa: CASSIGSQGKETQYF
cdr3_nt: TGTGCCAGTAGTATAGGTTCGCAGGGGAAAGAGACCCAGTACTTC

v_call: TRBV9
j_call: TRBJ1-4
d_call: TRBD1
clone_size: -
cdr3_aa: CASSGTGGFEKLFF
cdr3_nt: TGTGCCAGCAGCGGGACAGGGGGTTTTGAAAAACTGTTTTTT

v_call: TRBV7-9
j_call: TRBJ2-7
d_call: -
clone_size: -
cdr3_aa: CASRDSLSYEQYF
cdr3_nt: TGTGCCAGCAGGGACTCCCTATCCTACGAGCAGTACTTC

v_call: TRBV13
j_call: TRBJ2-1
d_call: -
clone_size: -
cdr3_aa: CASSLGRVDEQFF
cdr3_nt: TGTGCCAGCAGCTTAGGCCGGGTAGATGAGCAGTTCTTC

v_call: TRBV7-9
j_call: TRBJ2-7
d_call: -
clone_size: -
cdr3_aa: CASASTVSYEQYF
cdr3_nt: TGTGCCAGCGCAAGCACGGTCTCCTACGAGCAGTACTTC

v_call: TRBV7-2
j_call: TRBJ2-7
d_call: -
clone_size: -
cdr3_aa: CASSLAVDREQYF
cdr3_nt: TGTGCCAGCAGCTTAGCCGTCGATCGCGAGCAGTACTTC

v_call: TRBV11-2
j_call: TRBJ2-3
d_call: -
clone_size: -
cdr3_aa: CASSYGVGDTQYF
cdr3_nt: TGTGCCAGCAGCTACGGCGTTGGGGATACGCAGTATTTT

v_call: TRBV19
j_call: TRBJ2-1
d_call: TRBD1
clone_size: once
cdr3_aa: CATNDRGRVFF
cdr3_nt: TGTGCCACCAACGACAGGGGGCGGGTGTTCTTC

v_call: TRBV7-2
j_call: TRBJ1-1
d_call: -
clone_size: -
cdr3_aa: CASSFKTVNTEAFF
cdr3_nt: TGTGCCAGCAGCTTTAAGACGGTGAACACTGAAGCTTTCTTT

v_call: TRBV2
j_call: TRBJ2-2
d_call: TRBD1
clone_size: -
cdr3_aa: CASKPDRGDTGELFF
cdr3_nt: TGTGCCAGCAAACCGGACAGGGGTGACACCGGGGAGCTGTTTTTT

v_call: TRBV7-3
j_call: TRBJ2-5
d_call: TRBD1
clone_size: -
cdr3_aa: CASSRGQGSQETQYF
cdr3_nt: TGTGCCAGCAGCCGGGGACAGGGCAGTCAAGAGACCCAGTACTTC

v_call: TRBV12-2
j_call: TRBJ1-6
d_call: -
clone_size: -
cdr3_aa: CASRLARPTEDYNSPLHF
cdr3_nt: TGTGCAAGTCGCTTAGCGCGTCCCACAGAGGATTATAATTCACCCCTCCACTTT

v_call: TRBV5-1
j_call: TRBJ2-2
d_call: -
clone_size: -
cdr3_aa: CASSDSTHSGPKSGELFF
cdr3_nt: TGCGCCAGCAGCGACTCGACCCACTCGGGACCCAAATCCGGGGAGCTGTTTTTT

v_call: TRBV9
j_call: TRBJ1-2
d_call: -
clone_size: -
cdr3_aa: CASSVVGFYGYTF
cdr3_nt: TGTGCCAGCAGCGTAGTAGGGTTCTATGGCTACACCTTC

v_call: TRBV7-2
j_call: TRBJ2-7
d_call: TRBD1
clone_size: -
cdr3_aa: CASSPSMDRVYYEQYF
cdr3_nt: TGTGCCAGCAGTCCCTCCATGGACAGGGTCTACTACGAGCAGTACTTC

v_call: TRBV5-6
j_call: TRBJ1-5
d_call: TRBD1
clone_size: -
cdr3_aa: CASSGQGARGNQPQHF
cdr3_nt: TGTGCCAGCAGCGGACAGGGGGCGCGGGGCAATCAGCCCCAGCATTTT

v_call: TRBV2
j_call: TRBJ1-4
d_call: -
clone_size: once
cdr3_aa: CASSELELLFF
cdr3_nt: TGTGCCAGCAGTGAACTTGAACTACTGTTTTTT

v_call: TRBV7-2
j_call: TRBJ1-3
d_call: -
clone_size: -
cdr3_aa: CASSWGAGAGNTIYF
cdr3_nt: TGTGCCAGCAGCTGGGGGGCGGGGGCTGGAAACACCATATATTTT

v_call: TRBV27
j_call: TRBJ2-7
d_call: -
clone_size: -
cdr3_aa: CASGRGMGGQYF
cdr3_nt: TGTGCCAGCGGTCGGGGGATGGGGGGGCAGTACTTC

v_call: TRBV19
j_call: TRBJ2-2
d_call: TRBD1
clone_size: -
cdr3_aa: CASTPRGPGVNTGELFF
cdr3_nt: TGTGCCAGTACACCCAGGGGGCCAGGGGTCAACACCGGGGAGCTGTTTTTT

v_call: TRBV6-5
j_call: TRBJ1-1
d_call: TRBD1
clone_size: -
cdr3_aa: CASSLRQGHTEAFF
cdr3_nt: TGTGCCAGCAGTCTTAGACAGGGACACACTGAAGCTTTCTTT

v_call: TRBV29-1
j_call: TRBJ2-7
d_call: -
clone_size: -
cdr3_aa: CSVEDGPYEQYF
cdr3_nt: TGCAGCGTTGAGGACGGGCCCTACGAGCAGTACTTC

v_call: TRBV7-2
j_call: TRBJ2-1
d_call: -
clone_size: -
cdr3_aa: CASSLALTANEQFF
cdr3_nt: TGTGCCAGCAGCTTAGCGCTGACGGCCAATGAGCAGTTCTTC

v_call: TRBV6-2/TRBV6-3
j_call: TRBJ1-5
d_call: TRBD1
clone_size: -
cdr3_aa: CASSYFDRGGDQPQHF
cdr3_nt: TGTGCCAGCAGTTACTTTGACAGGGGAGGGGATCAGCCCCAGCATTTT

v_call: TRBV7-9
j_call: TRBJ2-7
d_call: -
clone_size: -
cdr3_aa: CASSFPTRDSSYEQYF
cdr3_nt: TGTGCCAGCAGCTTCCCGACCCGGGATAGTTCGTACGAGCAGTACTTC

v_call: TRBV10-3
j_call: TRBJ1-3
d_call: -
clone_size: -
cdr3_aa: CAIKRPGEGGNTIYF
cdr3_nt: TGTGCCATCAAAAGGCCAGGGGAGGGAGGAAACACCATATATTTT

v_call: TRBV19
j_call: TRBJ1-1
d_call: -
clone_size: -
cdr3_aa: CASSSGGGAFF
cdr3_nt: TGTGCCAGTAGTTCCGGTGGAGGAGCTTTCTTT

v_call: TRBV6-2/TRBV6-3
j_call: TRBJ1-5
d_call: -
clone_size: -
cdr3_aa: CASSYSRYSNQPQHF
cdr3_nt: TGTGCCAGCAGTTACTCGAGGTATAGCAATCAGCCCCAGCATTTT

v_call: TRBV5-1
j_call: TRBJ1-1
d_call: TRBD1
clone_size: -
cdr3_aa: CASSKRQGQWTEAFF
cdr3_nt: TGCGCCAGCAGCAAAAGACAGGGGCAGTGGACTGAAGCTTTCTTT